This TCR beta chain was profiled in a study of T cells in women clearing cervical HPV infection. Produced via immunoSEQ multiplex PCR; TCRdb's table is partial and in-frame only. In total, the table holds tens of thousands of clones. Sequenced sample: blood buffy coat. The clonotype originates from a woman between 18 and 69 years old with a cervical HPV16 infection that either progressed to CIN3+ or cleared (not recorded which).

The chain's CDR3 is CASSPSGTGGYGQYF. The CDR3 bases that were read are TGTGCCAGCAGCCCCTCCGGGACAGGGGGGTATGGT. The chain uses TRBV7-9 and TRBJ2-4; the match to TRBD1 covers 11 bases. The sequence runs out 3 residues before the end of the CDR3; the remainder is reconstructed from the germline J gene. The CDR3 sequence is 15 residues long. Per germline, CDR1 SEHNR and CDR2 FQNEAQ (reference sequence).